This entry lists 15 T cell receptor beta chains sequenced from one sample in a study of CD8 T cells in ankylosing spondylitis (dated by TCRdb to the late 2010s). Broad study findings and their caveats: Blood from ankylosing spondylitis patients appeared to be characterized by a TCR beta motif made up of about 8 highly homologous amino acid variants.

The method was 5' RACE. Sequencing used an Illumina HiSeq 2500. TCRdb itself trimmed the public reads at Q25 with fastp, ran MiXCR and retained productive beta chains. Records with the same CDR3 protein are collapsed into one entry carrying the most frequent genes and DNA. This sample comprises around 770,000 distinct CDR3 sequences, around 11% of them detected only once. The leading ten clones occupy just over 0.5% of the sample. Their cognate antigens are unknown. Material: blood, either unsorted or a sorted T cell fraction (not recorded which). The receptor source for this set is a male donor with ankylosing spondylitis.

The chain uses TRBV20-1 and TRBJ1-5; D not resolved. Germline loops: CDR1 DFQATT, CDR2 SNEGSKA (reference sequence). V was cut by 5 bases and J by 0 bases, with 17 bases left in between. This CDR3 spans 16 amino acids. In DNA, the CDR3 is TGCAGTGCTTCGAACGCCGGGTCCTTTAGCAATCAGCCCCAGCATTTT. This gives the protein CSASNAGSFSNQPQHF.

The chain couples TRBV10-3 to TRBJ2-1, with 11 positions matching TRBD2. After removal of 8 bases from V and 7 bases from J, the junction contained 10 bases not matched to a gene. The V gene's germline CDR1 is ENHRY and CDR2 SYGVKD. The CDR3 consists of 15 residues. The CDR3 loop is CAIGTGLAVRNEQFF. The CDR3 region has the DNA TGTGCCATCGGAACGGGACTAGCGGTGAGGAATGAGCAGTTCTTC.

In its sample, this clonotype was seen a few times. The rearrangement joins TRBV5-1 to TRBJ2-6; D unclear. The CDR3 contains 18 residues. The germline V gene has CDR1 SGHRS and CDR2 YFSETQ. Trimming shortened V by 0 bases and J by 0 bases, and 13 bases separated the two germline ends. The CDR3, as DNA: TGCGCCAGCAGCTTGGGTGGCAGGCAATTCTCTGGGGCCAACGTCCTGACTTTC. It specifies CASSLGGRQFSGANVLTF.

Ten or more counts support this clonotype. This rearrangement joins TRBV30 to TRBJ1-3; no reliable D call. Trimming shortened V by 6 bases and J by 0 bases, and 12 bases separated the two germline ends. The CDR3 loop spans 14 amino acids. Per the germline V gene, CDR1 is GTSNPN and CDR2 is SVGIG (reference sequence). Written as DNA, the CDR3 is TGTGCCTGTCCGTCCGGAGGCTCTGGAAACACCATATATTTT. Its protein product is CACPSGGSGNTIYF.

In its sample, this clonotype was seen a few times. The V call is TRBV13, the J call TRBJ2-1; possibly TRBD1 for D (5 bases). Germline V gene sequence: CDR1 PRHDT, CDR2 FYEKMQ (reference sequence). V gave up 2 bases and J gave up 4 bases, with 9 bases separating them. This CDR3 spans 14 amino acids. CDR3 nucleotides: TGTGCCAGCAGCTTAAAGACAGCTTACAATGAGCAGTTCTTC. Its translation is CASSLKTAYNEQFF.

This clonotype has a handful of counts. The chain couples TRBV19 to TRBJ2-7; the D is unclear. The V gene lost 11 bases and the J gene lost 3 bases, with 17 bases spanning the gap. This CDR3 region has 13 residues. Germline-derived CDR1 and CDR2 are LNHDA and SQIVND (reference sequence). DNA of the CDR3: TGTGCCGGTTTGGATGGAACCGACTACGAGCAGTACTTC. Translating gives CAGLDGTDYEQYF.

CDR3 bases: TGTGCCATCAGTCTCAGCGGGGAGGATCTCGGTACGCAGTATTTT. Protein: CAISLSGEDLGTQYF. V usage is TRBV10-3 and J usage is TRBJ2-3; 7 bases fit TRBD2. Germline V gene data show CDR1 as ENHRY and CDR2 as SYGVKD. The CDR3 covers 15 residues. V trimming: 5 bases; J trimming: 8 bases; junction bases outside the gene matches: 13.

In this sample, this clonotype turned up a few times. This rearrangement joins TRBV9 to TRBJ2-7; D is undetermined. The CDR3 has 13 amino acids. Per the germline V gene, CDR1 is SGDLS and CDR2 is YYNGEE. Trimming shortened V by 0 bases and J by 5 bases, and 9 bases separated the two germline ends. The CDR3 DNA is TGTGCCAGCAGCGTAGCGGCAAGCCACGAGCAGTACTTC. It specifies CASSVAASHEQYF.

This clonotype appeared many times. The chain employs TRBV29-1 and TRBJ1-2, with D unresolved. This CDR3 region has 13 residues. In germline, CDR1 is SQVTM, CDR2 ANQGSEA. The germline V and J ends were trimmed by 8 bases and 13 bases, with 26 bases remaining between them. The CDR3 bases are TGCAGCCTTAGCGGGCAGGAGGCTGTTCAACCCACCTTC. This encodes CSLSGQEAVQPTF. The entire variable domain, with the rest obtained from reference TRBV29-1 and TRBJ1-2, is as follows: SAVISQKPSRDICQRGTSLTIQCQVDSQVTMMFWYRQQPGQSLTLIATANQGSEATYESGFVIDKFPISRPNLTFSTLTVSNMSPEDSSIYLCSLSGQEAVQPTFGSGTRLTVV.

The sample holds a few counts of this clonotype. The chain carries TRBV7-2 and TRBJ2-5; D perhaps matches TRBD2 (6 bases). The CDR3 loop spans 13 amino acids. V was clipped by 1 base and J by 7 bases, with 10 bases between them. Germline V gene sequence: CDR1 SGHTA, CDR2 FQGNSA. The CDR3 loop is CASSLEEGPTQYF. The CDR3 bases are TGTGCCAGCAGCTTAGAGGAGGGTCCGACCCAGTACTTC.

V is TRBV20-1 and J is TRBJ2-7, with 9 nucleotides matching TRBD2. V gave up 5 bases and J gave up 3 bases; unmatched junction bases: 5. Looked up from germline, CDR1 is DFQATT and CDR2 is SNEGSKA (reference sequence). CDR3 length equals 13 residues. The CDR3 bases are TGCAGTGCTCAGCGGGGGGAATTCTACGAGCAGTACTTC. Translated, it gives CSAQRGEFYEQYF.

V and J are TRBV7-9 and TRBJ1-5, with D maybe TRBD1 (6 bases). The V gene's germline CDR1 is SEHNR and CDR2 FQNEAQ (reference sequence). This CDR3 is 15 amino acids long. Trimming left V 5 bases short and J 7 bases short, with 18 bases between. The CDR3 DNA is TGTGCCAGCAGCAACGCCGAAGGGACAATCCAGCCCCAGCATTTT. Protein: CASSNAEGTIQPQHF.

Only a few counts were recorded for this clonotype. This chain connects TRBV29-1 to TRBJ2-7; 9 bases fit TRBD2. Germline CDR1 SQVTM, CDR2 ANQGSEA. The V gene end was trimmed by 4 bases and the J gene end by 4 bases; junction bases not matched to a gene: 14. The CDR3 extends over 16 amino acids. CDR3 nucleotide sequence: TGCAGCGTTGCCCGGCGAGCTAGCGGGGAAAAATACGAGCAGTACTTC. Protein: CSVARRASGEKYEQYF.

In this sample, this clonotype turned up a few times. J is TRBJ1-2 and V is TRBV4-2, with D hard to call. Germline V gives CDR1 LGHNA, CDR2 YNFKEQ. Trimming took off 1 base at V and 2 bases at J, with 17 bases between the two ends. The CDR3 covers 17 residues. CDR3 in amino acids: CASSQASKSLRNYGYTF. Written as DNA, the CDR3 is TGTGCCAGCAGCCAAGCTTCCAAGTCACTCAGAAACTATGGCTACACCTTC.

The chain employs TRBV20-1 and TRBJ1-2; D not resolved. The CDR3 totals 12 residues. V shed 0 bases and J shed 10 bases, with 12 bases lying between them. Looked up from germline, CDR1 is DFQATT and CDR2 is SNEGSKA (reference sequence). CDR3 sequence: CSARDMGADYTF. Written as DNA, the CDR3 is TGCAGTGCTAGAGATATGGGAGCGGACTACACCTTC.